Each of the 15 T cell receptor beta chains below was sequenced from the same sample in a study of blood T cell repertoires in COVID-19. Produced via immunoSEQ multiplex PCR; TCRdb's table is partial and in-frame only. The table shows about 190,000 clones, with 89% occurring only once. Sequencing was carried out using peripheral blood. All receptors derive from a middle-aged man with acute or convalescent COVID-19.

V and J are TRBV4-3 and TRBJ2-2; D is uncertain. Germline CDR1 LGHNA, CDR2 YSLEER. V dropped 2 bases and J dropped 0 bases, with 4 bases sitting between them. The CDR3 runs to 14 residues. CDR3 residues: CASSQISNTGELFF. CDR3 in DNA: TGCGCCAGCAGCCAAATCTCGAACACCGGGGAGCTGTTTTTT.

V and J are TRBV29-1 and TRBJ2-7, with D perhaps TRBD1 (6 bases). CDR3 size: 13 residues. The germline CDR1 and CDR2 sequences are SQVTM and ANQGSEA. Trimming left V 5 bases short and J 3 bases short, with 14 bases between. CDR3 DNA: TGCAGCGTTACAGGGAGTTACTTCTACGAGCAGTACTTC. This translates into CSVTGSYFYEQYF.

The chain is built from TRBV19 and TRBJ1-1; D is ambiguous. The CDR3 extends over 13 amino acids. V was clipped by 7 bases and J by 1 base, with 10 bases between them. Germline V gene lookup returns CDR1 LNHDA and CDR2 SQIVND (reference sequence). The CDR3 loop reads CASMVAANTEAFF. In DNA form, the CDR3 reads TGTGCCAGTATGGTGGCGGCGAACACTGAAGCTTTCTTT.

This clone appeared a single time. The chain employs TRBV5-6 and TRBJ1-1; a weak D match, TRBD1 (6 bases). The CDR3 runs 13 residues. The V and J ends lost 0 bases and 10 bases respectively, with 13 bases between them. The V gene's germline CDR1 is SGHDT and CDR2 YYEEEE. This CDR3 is CASSLGQVRVAFF. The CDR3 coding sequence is TGTGCCAGCAGCTTGGGACAGGTGCGAGTAGCTTTCTTT.

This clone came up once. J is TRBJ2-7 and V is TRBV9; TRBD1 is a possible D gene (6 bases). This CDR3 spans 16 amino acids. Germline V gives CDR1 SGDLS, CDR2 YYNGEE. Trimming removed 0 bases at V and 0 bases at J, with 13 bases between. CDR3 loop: CASSVATGPLSYEQYF. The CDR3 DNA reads TGTGCCAGCAGCGTAGCTACAGGGCCACTCTCCTACGAGCAGTACTTC.

DNA of the CDR3: TGTGCCAGCAGCTCCGGACTATCCACCGGGGAGCTGTTTTTT. Residues: CASSSGLSTGELFF. This chain links TRBV11-3 with TRBJ2-2, with a tentative D call TRBD2 (6 bases). The CDR3 extends over 14 amino acids. V lost 4 bases and J 4 bases, leaving 10 bases between the germline ends. Germline CDR1 is SGHNT and CDR2 is YENEEA.

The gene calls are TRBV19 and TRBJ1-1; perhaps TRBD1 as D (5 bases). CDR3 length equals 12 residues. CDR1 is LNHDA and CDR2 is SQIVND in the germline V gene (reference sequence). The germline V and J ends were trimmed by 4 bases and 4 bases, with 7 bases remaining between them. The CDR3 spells CASSNQGTEAFF. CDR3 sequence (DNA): TGTGCCAGTAGTAATCAGGGCACTGAAGCTTTCTTT.

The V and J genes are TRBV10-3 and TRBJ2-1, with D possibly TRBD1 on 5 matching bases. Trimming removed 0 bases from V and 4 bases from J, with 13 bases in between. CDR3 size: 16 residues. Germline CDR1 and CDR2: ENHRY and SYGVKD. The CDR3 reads CAISESKGSHYNEQFF. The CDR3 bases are TGTGCCATCAGTGAGTCTAAGGGGTCGCATTACAATGAGCAGTTCTTC.

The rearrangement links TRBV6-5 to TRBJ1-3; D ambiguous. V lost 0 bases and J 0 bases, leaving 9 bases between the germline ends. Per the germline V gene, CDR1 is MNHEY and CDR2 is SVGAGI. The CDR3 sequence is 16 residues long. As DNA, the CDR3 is TGTGCCAGCAGTTACTCTCCTGAGGACTCTGGAAACACCATATATTTT. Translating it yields CASSYSPEDSGNTIYF.

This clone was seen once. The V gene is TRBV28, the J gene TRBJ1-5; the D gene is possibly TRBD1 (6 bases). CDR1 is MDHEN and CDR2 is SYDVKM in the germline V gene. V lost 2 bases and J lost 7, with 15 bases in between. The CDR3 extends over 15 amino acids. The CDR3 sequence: CASSLVQGIGQPQHF. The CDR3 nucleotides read TGTGCCAGCAGTTTAGTACAGGGAATCGGACAGCCCCAGCATTTT. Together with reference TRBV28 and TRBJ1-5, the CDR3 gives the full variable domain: DVKVTQSSRYLVKRTGEKVFLECVQDMDHENMFWYRQDPGLGLRLIYFSYDVKMKEKGDIPEGYSVSREKKERFSLILESASTNQTSMYLCASSLVQGIGQPQHFGDGTRLSIL.

CDR3 in amino acids: CASSRPAVSGANVLTF. The CDR3, as DNA: TGCGCCAGCAGCCGGCCAGCGGTCTCTGGGGCCAACGTCCTGACTTTC. This chain uses TRBV5-1 with TRBJ2-6; perhaps TRBD2 as D (5 bases). Trimming left V 4 bases short and J 0 bases short, with 11 bases between. The CDR3 consists of 16 residues. CDR1 SGHRS and CDR2 YFSETQ come from the germline V gene.

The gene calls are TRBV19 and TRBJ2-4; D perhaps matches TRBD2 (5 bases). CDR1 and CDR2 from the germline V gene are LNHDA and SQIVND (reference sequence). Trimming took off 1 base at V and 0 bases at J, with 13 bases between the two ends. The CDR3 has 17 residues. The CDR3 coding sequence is TGTGCCAGTAGTATAGGAGGGAACAGCCTAGCCAAAAACATTCAGTACTTC. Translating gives CASSIGGNSLAKNIQYF.

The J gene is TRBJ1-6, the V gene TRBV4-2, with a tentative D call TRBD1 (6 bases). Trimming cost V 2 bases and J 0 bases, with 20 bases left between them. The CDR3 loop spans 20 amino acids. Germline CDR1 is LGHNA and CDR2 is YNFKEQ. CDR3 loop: CASSQPRQDPTPSYNSPLHF. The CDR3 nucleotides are TGTGCCAGCAGCCAACCACGACAGGACCCTACACCCTCCTATAATTCACCCCTCCACTTT.

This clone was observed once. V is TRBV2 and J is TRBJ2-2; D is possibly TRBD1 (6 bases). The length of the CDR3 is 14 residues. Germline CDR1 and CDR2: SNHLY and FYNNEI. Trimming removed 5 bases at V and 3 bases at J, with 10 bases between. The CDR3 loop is CASSRTVDTGELFF. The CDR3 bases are TGTGCCAGCAGTCGGACAGTAGACACCGGGGAGCTGTTTTTT.

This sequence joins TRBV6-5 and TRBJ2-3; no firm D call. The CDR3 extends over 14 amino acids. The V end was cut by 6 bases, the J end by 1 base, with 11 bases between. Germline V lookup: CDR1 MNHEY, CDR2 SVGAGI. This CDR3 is CASRTGSGTDTQYF. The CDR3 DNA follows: TGTGCCAGCAGGACCGGGTCAGGCACAGATACGCAGTATTTT.